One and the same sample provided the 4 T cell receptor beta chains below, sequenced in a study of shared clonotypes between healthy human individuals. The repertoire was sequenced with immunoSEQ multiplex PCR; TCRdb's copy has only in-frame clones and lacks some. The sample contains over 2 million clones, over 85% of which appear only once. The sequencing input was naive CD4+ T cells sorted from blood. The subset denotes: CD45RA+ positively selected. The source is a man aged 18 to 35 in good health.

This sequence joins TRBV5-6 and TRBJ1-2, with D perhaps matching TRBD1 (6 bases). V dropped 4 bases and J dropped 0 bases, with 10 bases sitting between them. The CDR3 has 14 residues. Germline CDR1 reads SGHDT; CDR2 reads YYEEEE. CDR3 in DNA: TGTGCCAGCAGCGGGGACAATACTAACTATGGCTACACCTTC. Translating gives CASSGDNTNYGYTF. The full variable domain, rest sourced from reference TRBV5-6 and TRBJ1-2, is DAGVTQSPTHLIKTRGQQVTLRCSPKSGHDTVSWYQQALGQGPQFIFQYYEEEERQRGNFPDRFSGHQFPNYSSELNVNALLLGDSALYLCASSGDNTNYGYTFGSGTRLTVV.

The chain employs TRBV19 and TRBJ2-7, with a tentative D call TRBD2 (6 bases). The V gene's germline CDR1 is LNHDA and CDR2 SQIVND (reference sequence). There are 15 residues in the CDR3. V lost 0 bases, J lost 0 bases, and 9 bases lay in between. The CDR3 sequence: CASSIEGGPSYEQYF. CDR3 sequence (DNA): TGTGCCAGTAGTATAGAGGGAGGCCCCTCCTACGAGCAGTACTTC.

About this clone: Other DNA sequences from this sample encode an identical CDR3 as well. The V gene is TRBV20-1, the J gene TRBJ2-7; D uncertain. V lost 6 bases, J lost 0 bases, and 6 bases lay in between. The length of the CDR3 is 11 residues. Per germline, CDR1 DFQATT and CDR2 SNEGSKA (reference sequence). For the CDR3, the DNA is TGCAGTGCCAGGCGCTCCTACGAGCAGTACTTC. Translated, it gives CSARRSYEQYF.

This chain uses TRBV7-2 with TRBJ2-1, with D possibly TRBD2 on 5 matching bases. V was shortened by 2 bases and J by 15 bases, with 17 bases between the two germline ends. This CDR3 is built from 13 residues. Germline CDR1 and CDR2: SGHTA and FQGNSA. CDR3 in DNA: TGTGCCAGCAGCTTATGGAAGGAGGAGGTTCCGTTCTTC. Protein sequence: CASSLWKEEVPFF. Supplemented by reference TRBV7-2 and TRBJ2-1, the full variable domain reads GAGVSQSPSNKVTEKGKDVELRCDPISGHTALYWYRQSLGQGLEFLIYFQGNSAPDKSGLPSDRFSAERTGGSVSTLTIQRTQQEDSAVYLCASSLWKEEVPFFGPGTRLTVL.